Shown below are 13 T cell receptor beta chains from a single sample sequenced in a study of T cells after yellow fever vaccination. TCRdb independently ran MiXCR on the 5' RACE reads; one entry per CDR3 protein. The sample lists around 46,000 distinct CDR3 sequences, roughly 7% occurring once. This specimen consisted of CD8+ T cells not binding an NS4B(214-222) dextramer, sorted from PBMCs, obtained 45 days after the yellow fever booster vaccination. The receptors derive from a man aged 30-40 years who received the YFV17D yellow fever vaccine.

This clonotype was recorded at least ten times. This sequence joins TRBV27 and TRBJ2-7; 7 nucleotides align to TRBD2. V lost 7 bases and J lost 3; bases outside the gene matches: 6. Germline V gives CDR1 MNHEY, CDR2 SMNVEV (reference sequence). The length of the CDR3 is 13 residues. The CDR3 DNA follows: TGTGCCAGCACCCCTAGCGGTCACTACGAGCAGTACTTC. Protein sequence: CASTPSGHYEQYF.

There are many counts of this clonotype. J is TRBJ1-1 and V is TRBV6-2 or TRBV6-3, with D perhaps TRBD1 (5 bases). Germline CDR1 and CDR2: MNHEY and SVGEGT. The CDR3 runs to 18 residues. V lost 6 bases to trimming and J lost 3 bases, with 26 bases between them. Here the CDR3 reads CASRYGAGSSPGDTEAFF. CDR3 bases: TGTGCCAGCAGATATGGGGCCGGGAGCTCGCCTGGGGACACTGAAGCTTTCTTT.

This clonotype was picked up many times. CDR3 DNA sequence: TGTGCCAGCAGCCTAGAAACCTACGAGCAGTACTTC. It codes for CASSLETYEQYF. This sequence joins TRBV3-1 and TRBJ2-7; D unclear. This CDR3 region has 12 residues. Trimming stripped 4 bases from V and 2 bases from J, with 6 bases between. In germline, CDR1 is LGHDT, CDR2 YNNKEL (reference sequence).

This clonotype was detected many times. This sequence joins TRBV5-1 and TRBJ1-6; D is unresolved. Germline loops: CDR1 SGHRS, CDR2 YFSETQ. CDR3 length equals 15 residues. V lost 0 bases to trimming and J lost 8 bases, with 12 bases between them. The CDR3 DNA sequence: TGCGCCAGCAGCTTGGCGAGGGAGGGCGATTCACCCCTCCACTTT. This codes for CASSLAREGDSPLHF.

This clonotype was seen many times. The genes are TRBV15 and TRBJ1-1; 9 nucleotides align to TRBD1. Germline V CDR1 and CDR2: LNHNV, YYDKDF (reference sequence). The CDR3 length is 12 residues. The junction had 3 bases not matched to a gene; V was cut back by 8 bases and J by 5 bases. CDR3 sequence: CATGTGRTEAFF. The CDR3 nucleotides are TGTGCCACCGGGACAGGGCGAACTGAAGCTTTCTTT.

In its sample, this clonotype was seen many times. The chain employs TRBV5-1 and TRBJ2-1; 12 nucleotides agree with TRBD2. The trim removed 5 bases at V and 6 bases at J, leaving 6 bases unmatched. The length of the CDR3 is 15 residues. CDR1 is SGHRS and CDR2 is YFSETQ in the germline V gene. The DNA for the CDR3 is TGCGCCAGCAGAGCCGGGACTAGCGGGCTCAATGAGCAGTTCTTC. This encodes CASRAGTSGLNEQFF.

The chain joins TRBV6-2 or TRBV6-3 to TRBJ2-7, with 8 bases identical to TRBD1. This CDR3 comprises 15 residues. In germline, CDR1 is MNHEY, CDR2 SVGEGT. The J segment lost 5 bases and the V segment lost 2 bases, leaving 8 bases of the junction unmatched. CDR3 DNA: TGTGCCAGCAGTTACCCTGACAGGGGTGAGGACGAGCAGTACTTC. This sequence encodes CASSYPDRGEDEQYF.

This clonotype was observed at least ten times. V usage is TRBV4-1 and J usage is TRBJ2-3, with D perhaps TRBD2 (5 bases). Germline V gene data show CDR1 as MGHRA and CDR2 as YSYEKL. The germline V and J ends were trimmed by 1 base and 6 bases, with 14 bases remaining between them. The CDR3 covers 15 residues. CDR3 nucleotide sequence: TGCGCCAGCAGCCAAGTACTAGGTGGGGTGGATACGCAGTATTTT. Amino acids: CASSQVLGGVDTQYF.

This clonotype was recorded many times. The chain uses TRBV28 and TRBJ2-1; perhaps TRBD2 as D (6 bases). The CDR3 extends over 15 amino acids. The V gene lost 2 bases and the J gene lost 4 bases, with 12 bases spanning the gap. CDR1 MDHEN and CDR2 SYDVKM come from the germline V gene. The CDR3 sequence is CASSLGTSLYNEQFF. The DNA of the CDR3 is TGTGCCAGCAGTTTAGGAACTAGCTTGTACAATGAGCAGTTCTTC.

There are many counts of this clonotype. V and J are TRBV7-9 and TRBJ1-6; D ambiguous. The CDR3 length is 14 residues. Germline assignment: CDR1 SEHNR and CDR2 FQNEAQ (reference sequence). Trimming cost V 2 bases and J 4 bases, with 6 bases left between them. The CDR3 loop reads CASSLTQYNSPLHF. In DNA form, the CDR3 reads TGTGCCAGCAGCTTAACACAGTATAATTCACCCCTCCACTTT.

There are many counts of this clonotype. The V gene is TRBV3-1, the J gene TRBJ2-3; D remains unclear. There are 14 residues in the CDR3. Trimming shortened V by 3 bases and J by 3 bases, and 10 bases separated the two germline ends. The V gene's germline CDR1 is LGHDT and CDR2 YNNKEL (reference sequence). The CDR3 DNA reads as TGTGCCAGCAGCCACCAAGGACCGACAGATACGCAGTATTTT. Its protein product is CASSHQGPTDTQYF.

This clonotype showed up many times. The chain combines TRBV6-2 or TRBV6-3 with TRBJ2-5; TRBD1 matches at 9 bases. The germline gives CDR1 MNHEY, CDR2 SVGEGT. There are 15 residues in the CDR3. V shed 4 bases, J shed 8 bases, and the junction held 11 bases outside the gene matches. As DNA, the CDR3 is TGTGCCAGCAGTTCCTCCGGGACAGGGCCCTACACCCAGTACTTC. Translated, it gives CASSSSGTGPYTQYF.

CDR3 residues: CASSPSASYEQYF. CDR3 DNA sequence: TGTGCCAGCAGCCCCTCGGCTTCCTACGAGCAGTACTTC. V usage is TRBV7-8 and J usage is TRBJ2-7; the D is unclear. The germline V gene has CDR1 SGHVS and CDR2 FQNEAQ. This CDR3 comprises 13 residues. V lost 5 bases and J lost 1, with 9 bases in between.